These T cell receptor beta chains were read from a single sample in a study of control samples from healthy donors and cancer patients. Profiled with immunoSEQ multiplex PCR; TCRdb holds only in-frame clones, not every one. The top ten clones hold about 0.92% of a sample with some 90,000 clones, more than 85% of them seen once. The sequenced material came from blood. The source is a woman under 40 in good health. CDR3s include the opening cysteine and the closing phenylalanine or tryptophan. The order of the fields is V gene, D gene, J gene, clone size, CDR3 protein, CDR3 DNA. A D gene is named only where the DNA matches it firmly. Clone sizes are given selectively: once, few, many, or a class where the clone is expanded.

>TRBV18|.|TRBJ2-5|.
CASSPGTERETQYF
TGTGCCAGCTCACCCGGGACGGAACGAGAGACCCAGTACTTC
>TRBV3-1/TRBV3-2|.|TRBJ2-7|few
CASSPPSSYEQYF
TGTGCCAGCAGCCCCCCAAGCTCCTACGAGCAGTACTTC
>TRBV6-5|TRBD1|TRBJ2-7|.
CASRGHRGTYEQYF
TGTGCCAGCAGAGGTCACAGGGGCACCTACGAGCAGTACTTC
>TRBV10-3|TRBD2|TRBJ2-3|once
CAISEGTSGADTQYF
TGTGCCATCAGTGAAGGGACTAGCGGGGCAGATACGCAGTATTTT
>TRBV11-2|TRBD1|TRBJ1-6|.
CASSSGQNRSPLHF
TGTGCCAGCAGCTCGGGACAGAATAGATCACCCCTCCACTTT
>TRBV3-1/TRBV3-2|.|TRBJ1-5|.
CASSQETNQPQHF
TGTGCCAGCAGCCAAGAAACAAATCAGCCCCAGCATTTT
>TRBV5-1|TRBD1|TRBJ1-4|.
CASSFGQGGNEKLFF
TGCGCCAGCAGCTTCGGACAGGGTGGGAATGAAAAACTGTTTTTT
>TRBV28|.|TRBJ1-2|.
CASSFSTYGYTF
TGTGCCAGCAGTTTCTCGACTTATGGCTACACCTTC
>TRBV6-5|.|TRBJ2-1|.
CASSYSGGGRGEQFF
TGTGCCAGCAGTTACTCGGGAGGCGGTAGGGGTGAGCAGTTCTTC
>TRBV7-9|.|TRBJ1-5|.
CASSSQGTSNQPQHF
TGTGCCAGCAGCTCGCAGGGGACGAGCAATCAGCCCCAGCATTTT
>TRBV6-6|.|TRBJ1-2|.
CASSGGTANYGYTF
TGTGCCAGCAGTGGGGGGACGGCAAACTATGGCTACACCTTC
>TRBV19|TRBD1|TRBJ1-1|.
CASKPGQGGGPRF
TGTGCCAGTAAACCAGGACAGGGGGGCGGCCCGCGCTTT
>TRBV29-1|TRBD2|TRBJ2-3|.
CSVAKGLARADTQYF
TGCAGCGTCGCTAAAGGACTAGCGCGCGCAGATACGCAGTATTTT
>TRBV5-1|TRBD1|TRBJ2-5|.
CASSLDRGRLQETQYF
TGCGCCAGCAGCTTAGACAGGGGAAGGCTCCAAGAGACCCAGTACTTC
>TRBV30|TRBD1|TRBJ1-1|.
CAWAGGTEAFF
TGTGCCTGGGCAGGGGGCACTGAAGCTTTCTTT
>TRBV5-1|TRBD1|TRBJ2-5|.
CASSALTGLVGETQYF
TGCGCCAGCAGCGCTTTGACAGGGCTGGTTGGTGAGACCCAGTACTTC
>TRBV13|.|TRBJ2-6|few
CASSLEGSGANVLTF
TGTGCCAGCAGCTTAGAAGGGTCTGGGGCCAACGTCCTGACTTTC
>TRBV7-7|.|TRBJ2-2|few
CASSPGRLVMISAGELFF
TGTGCCAGCAGCCCGGGGCGATTAGTAATGATAAGTGCCGGGGAGCTGTTTTTT
>TRBV5-1|TRBD1|TRBJ2-5|.
CASSLRTGGQETQYF
TGCGCCAGCAGCCTTAGGACAGGAGGACAAGAGACCCAGTACTTC
>TRBV29-1|TRBD1|TRBJ2-2|.
CSVGQAAGELFF
TGCAGCGTCGGACAGGCGGCCGGGGAGCTGTTTTTT
>TRBV11-2|TRBD1|TRBJ2-1|.
CASSSWDSRNEQFF
TGTGCCAGCAGCTCCTGGGACAGCCGCAATGAGCAGTTCTTC
>TRBV9|TRBD2|TRBJ2-1|.
CASSVEGLDYNEQFF
TGTGCCAGCAGCGTAGAAGGACTAGACTACAATGAGCAGTTCTTC
>TRBV7-2|TRBD2|TRBJ2-7|.
CASSSRTSGPYEQYF
TGTGCCAGCAGCAGCAGGACTAGCGGACCCTACGAGCAGTACTTC
>TRBV28|TRBD2|TRBJ2-5|.
CASSLMASGGETQYF
TGTGCCAGTAGTTTAATGGCTAGCGGGGGAGAGACCCAGTACTTC
>TRBV30|.|TRBJ1-2|.
CALVRVGYGYTF
TGTGCTTTAGTCAGGGTGGGGTATGGCTACACCTTC
>TRBV3-1/TRBV3-2|.|TRBJ2-1|.
CASSQDYWDEQFF
TGTGCCAGCAGCCAAGATTACTGGGATGAGCAGTTCTTC
>TRBV5-1|.|TRBJ1-1|.
CASSLSRNTEAFF
TGCGCCAGCAGCTTGTCCCGGAACACTGAAGCTTTCTTT
>TRBV15|.|TRBJ1-2|.
CATTPVPAGVGGYTF
TGTGCCACCACCCCAGTTCCCGCAGGGGTGGGTGGCTACACCTTC
>TRBV25-1|.|TRBJ1-1|few
CASLWNHLAFF
TGTGCCAGCCTTTGGAATCACTTGGCTTTCTTT
>TRBV6-5|.|TRBJ2-7|.
CASSEGHSSYEQYF
TGTGCCAGCAGCGAGGGACATAGCTCCTACGAGCAGTACTTC
>TRBV10-1|TRBD2|TRBJ2-1|.
CASSGTSGNEQFF
TGCGCCAGCAGTGGGACTAGCGGAAATGAGCAGTTCTTC
>TRBV30|.|TRBJ2-7|.
CAWSVARTPSENEQYF
TGTGCCTGGAGTGTAGCTAGGACACCCTCGGAAAACGAGCAGTACTTC
>TRBV2|TRBD2|TRBJ2-7|once
CASTLELAGVEQYF
TGTGCCAGCACCCTGGAGCTAGCGGGAGTCGAGCAGTACTTC
>TRBV4-1|TRBD2|TRBJ2-2|.
CASSQVFVPGLATTGGELFF
TGCGCCAGCAGCCAAGTCTTTGTGCCGGGACTAGCGACGACCGGGGGGGAGCTGTTTTTT
>TRBV5-1|.|TRBJ2-1|.
CASSTVFSSYNEQFF
TGCGCCAGCAGTACAGTCTTCAGCTCCTACAATGAGCAGTTCTTC
>TRBV2|.|TRBJ1-4|.
CASSQDYNEKLFF
TGTGCCAGCAGTCAGGACTATAATGAAAAACTGTTTTTT
>TRBV12-5|TRBD1|TRBJ2-7|.
CASGRTGASYEQYF
TGTGCTAGTGGACGAACAGGGGCCTCCTACGAGCAGTACTTC
>TRBV6-6|TRBD2|TRBJ2-7|.
CASSDSTSGRDGEQYF
TGTGCCAGCAGTGACTCCACTAGCGGGAGAGATGGCGAGCAGTACTTC
>TRBV19|.|TRBJ1-5|.
CASSIRDPRREQPQHF
TGTGCCAGTAGTATTCGTGACCCGAGGCGGGAGCAGCCCCAGCATTTT
>TRBV5-4|.|TRBJ1-5|.
CASSLQGSSNQPQHF
TGTGCCAGCAGCTTGCAGGGTTCGAGCAATCAGCCCCAGCATTTT
>TRBV6-5|.|TRBJ2-7|.
CASSYPSQGRTEQYF
TGTGCCAGCAGTTACCCGAGCCAGGGACGGACGGAGCAGTACTTC
>TRBV3-1/TRBV3-2|.|TRBJ1-3|.
CASSPGFSGNTIYF
TGTGCCAGCAGTCCCGGGTTCTCTGGAAACACCATATATTTT
>TRBV4-1|.|TRBJ1-1|few
CASSQEGSTRALNTEAFF
TGCGCCAGCAGCCAAGAGGGTAGTACGAGGGCCCTGAACACTGAAGCTTTCTTT
>TRBV29-1|.|TRBJ1-1|.
CSVAMTTTEAFF
TGCAGCGTTGCCATGACCACCACTGAAGCTTTCTTT
>TRBV6-5|.|TRBJ2-7|.
CASRRLGVMNEQYF
TGTGCCAGCAGGAGGCTCGGGGTTATGAACGAGCAGTACTTC
>TRBV6-6|.|TRBJ1-4|.
CASGANNEKLFF
TGTGCCTCAGGGGCAAATAATGAAAAACTGTTTTTT
>TRBV30|.|TRBJ2-1|.
CAWTREHTAYEQFF
TGTGCCTGGACCCGGGAACATACGGCCTATGAGCAGTTCTTC
>TRBV5-1|.|TRBJ1-1|.
CASFDSMNTEAFF
TGCGCCAGTTTTGACAGTATGAACACTGAAGCTTTCTTT
>TRBV6-5|TRBD1|TRBJ2-7|.
CASSYNWDRDKQYF
TGTGCCAGCAGTTACAATTGGGACAGGGACAAGCAGTACTTC
>TRBV28|.|TRBJ1-2|.
CASSLEHNGGYTF
TGTGCCAGCAGTTTAGAACACAACGGTGGCTACACCTTC
>TRBV5-1|.|TRBJ1-1|.
CASSLATGGNTEAFF
TGCGCCAGCAGCTTGGCGACGGGGGGGAACACTGAAGCTTTCTTT
>TRBV30|.|TRBJ1-3|.
CAWSVRNTIYF
TGTGCCTGGAGTGTACGGAACACCATATATTTT
>TRBV3-1/TRBV3-2|.|TRBJ2-5|.
CASSQGLAGETQYF
TGTGCCAGCAGCCAAGGCCTAGCCGGAGAGACCCAGTACTTC
>TRBV7-9|.|TRBJ2-1|.
CASDLPDRGYEQFF
TGTGCCAGCGATCTCCCTGACAGAGGTTATGAGCAGTTCTTC